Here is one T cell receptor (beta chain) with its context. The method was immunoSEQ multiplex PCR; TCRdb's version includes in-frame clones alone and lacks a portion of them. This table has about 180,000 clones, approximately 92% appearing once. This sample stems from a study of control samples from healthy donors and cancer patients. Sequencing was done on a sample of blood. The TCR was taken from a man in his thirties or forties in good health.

This CDR3 is CASSFETDTQYF. The CDR3 coding sequence is TGTGCCAGCAGCTTTGAAACAGATACGCAGTATTTT. This chain connects TRBV5-4 to TRBJ2-3; D call uncertain. Trimming left V 2 bases short and J 3 bases short, with 4 bases between. The CDR3 contains 12 residues. Germline values: CDR1 SGHNT, CDR2 YYREEE (reference sequence).